The entry that follows covers one T cell receptor (beta chain) sequence. This clonotype was seen a handful of times. This receptor's antigen is unknown. Base qualities are not at hand, and no much larger clone is one base apart. Reading the germline V gene gives CDR1 KGHDR and CDR2 SFDVKD. The CDR3 measures 13 amino acids from cysteine to phenylalanine. Only the CDR3 region is kept as DNA, spanning 39 bases read in frame from base 1. V loses 8 bases, J loses 10 bases, and the germline ends lie 18 bases apart. This specimen belongs to a study of T cells after yellow fever vaccination (dated by TCRdb to the late 2010s). For the study in its entirety: The SMART-Seq v4 Ultra Low Input RNA kit was used to prepare libraries from fractions with low cell numbers. To follow T-cell clones before and after both primary and booster YFV17D yellow fever vaccination, bulk TCR alpha and beta repertoires underwent longitudinal sequencing. Two healthy male donors, one aged 18 to 30 and one aged 30 to 39 years, made up the cohort. Blood samples were taken at several timepoints before and after primary and secondary immunization, and bulk PBMC replicates and cell subsets were isolated. On the study overall, not on this receptor specifically: A small fraction of clonotypes showed up in both the CD4 and CD8 compartments, probably as a result of convergent recombination. Because only two donors were included in the study, the extent to which the findings can be generalized is limited. Compared with the primary T-cell response, the secondary T-cell response was faster but weaker, reaching its peak on day 5 rather than on day 15. Because abundant contaminating clonotypes from the bulk population could be contained in FACS-sorted repertoires, computational filtering was required. Most clones expanded after primary vaccination were re-detected after the booster (approximately 95% of CD4 and around 88% of CD8), suggesting broad memory maintenance.

Synthesis of TCR cDNA relied on 5'RACE template switching, a step that introduced a universal primer site along with unique molecular identifiers. Priming for cDNA synthesis came from both the TCR alpha and TCR beta constant segments. Library amplification used two PCR steps, and the second PCR step added sample barcodes and sequencing adapters. Sequencing of libraries was performed on Illumina HiSeq 2500 (2x100 bp) or NovaSeq (2x150 bp). Regarding the original processing steps: MIGEC handled demultiplexing of reads and collapsing into UMI consensus sequences, while MiXCR performed V(D)J alignment. Clonotypes responding to the vaccine were identified with edgeR on replicate PBMC samples, with the criteria of FDR below 0.01 and a log2 fold change above 5 up to day 15. CD4 or CD8 identity was assigned to each bulk clonotype according to whether the clonotype was present at higher abundance in the sequenced CD4 repertoire or the sequenced CD8 repertoire. TCRdb trimmed public reads at Q25 via fastp, called clones via MiXCR and kept in-frame beta chains. Records with the same CDR3 protein are collapsed into one entry carrying the most frequent genes and DNA. Here the V and J calls rest on TCRdb's processing, not on the authors' analysis. Counted in this sample were some 560,000 distinct CDR3 sequences; about 19% of them appeared once. The ten largest clonotypes hold approximately 15% of the sample.

The treatment or condition tag for this specimen amounts to: live attenuated yellow fever vaccine strain. At each blood-draw timepoint, two biological replicates of bulk PBMCs were collected. PBMCs were isolated from peripheral blood using a standard Ficoll-Paque protocol. TriZol was used to extract RNA from bulk PBMCs, CD4 and CD8 fractions, and dextramer-positive and dextramer-negative fractions. This sample comprised PBMCs, obtained 15 days after the yellow fever booster vaccination. This chain is built from TRBV24-1 and TRBJ2-3; TRBD2 is a weak D gene call, 5 bases matching. The source is a young man who received the YFV17D yellow fever vaccine. The DNA sequence is given as TGTGCCACCACGAGCCCAGGATCGGAGGCGCAGTATTTT. Its product reads: CATTSPGSEAQYF.